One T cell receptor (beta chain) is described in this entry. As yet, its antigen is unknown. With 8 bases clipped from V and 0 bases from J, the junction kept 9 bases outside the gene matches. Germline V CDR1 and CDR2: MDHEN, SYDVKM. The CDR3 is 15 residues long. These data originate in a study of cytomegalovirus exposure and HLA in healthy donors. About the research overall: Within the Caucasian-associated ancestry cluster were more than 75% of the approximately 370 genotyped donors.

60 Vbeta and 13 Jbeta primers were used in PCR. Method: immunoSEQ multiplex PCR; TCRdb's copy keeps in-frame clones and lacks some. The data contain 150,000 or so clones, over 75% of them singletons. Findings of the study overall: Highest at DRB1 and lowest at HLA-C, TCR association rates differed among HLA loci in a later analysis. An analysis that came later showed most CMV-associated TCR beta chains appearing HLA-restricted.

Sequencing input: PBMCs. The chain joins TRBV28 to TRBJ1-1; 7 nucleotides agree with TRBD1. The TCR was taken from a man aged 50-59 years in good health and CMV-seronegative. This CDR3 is CASLTGLPLNTEAFF. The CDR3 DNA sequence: TGTGCCAGCTTGACAGGGCTCCCCTTGAACACTGAAGCTTTCTTT.